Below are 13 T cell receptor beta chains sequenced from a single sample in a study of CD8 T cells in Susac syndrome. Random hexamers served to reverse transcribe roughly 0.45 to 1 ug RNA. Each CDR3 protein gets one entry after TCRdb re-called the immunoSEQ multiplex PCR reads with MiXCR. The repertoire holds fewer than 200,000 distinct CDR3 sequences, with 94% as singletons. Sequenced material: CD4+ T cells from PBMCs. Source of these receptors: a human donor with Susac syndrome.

This CDR3 reads CASSLDTRSGNTIYF. In nucleotides, the CDR3 is TGCGCCAGCAGCTTGGACACACGCTCTGGAAACACCATATATTTT. The chain is built from TRBV5-1 and TRBJ1-3; D not resolved. Germline-derived CDR1 and CDR2 are SGHRS and YFSETQ. The CDR3 covers 15 residues. The V and J ends lost 0 bases and 0 bases respectively, with 7 bases between them.

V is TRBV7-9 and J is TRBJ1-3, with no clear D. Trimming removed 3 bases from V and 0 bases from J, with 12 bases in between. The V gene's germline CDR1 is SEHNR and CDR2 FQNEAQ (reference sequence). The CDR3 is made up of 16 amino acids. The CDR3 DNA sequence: TGTGCCAGCAGCTTCGGCAGCCAAGGCTCTGGAAACACCATATATTTT. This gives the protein CASSFGSQGSGNTIYF.

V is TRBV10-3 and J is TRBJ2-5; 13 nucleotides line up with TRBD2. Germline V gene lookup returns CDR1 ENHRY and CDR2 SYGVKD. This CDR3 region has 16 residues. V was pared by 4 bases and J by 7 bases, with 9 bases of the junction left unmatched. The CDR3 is CAISGTSGGPPRTQYF. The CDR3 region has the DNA TGTGCCATCAGTGGGACTAGCGGGGGCCCTCCCCGGACCCAGTACTTC.

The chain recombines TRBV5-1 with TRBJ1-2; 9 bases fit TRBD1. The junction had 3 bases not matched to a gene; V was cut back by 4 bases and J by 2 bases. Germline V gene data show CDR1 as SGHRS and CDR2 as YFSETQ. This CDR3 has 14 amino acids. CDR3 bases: TGCGCCAGCAGCGGCGGACAGGGGAACTATGGCTACACCTTC. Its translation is CASSGGQGNYGYTF.

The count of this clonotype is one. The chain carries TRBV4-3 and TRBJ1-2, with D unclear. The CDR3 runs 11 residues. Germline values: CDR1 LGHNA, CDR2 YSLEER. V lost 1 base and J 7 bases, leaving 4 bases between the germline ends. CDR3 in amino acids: CASSQAGGYTF. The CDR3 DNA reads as TGCGCCAGCAGCCAAGCGGGTGGCTACACCTTC.

CDR3: CSAQQGGQDQPQHF. CDR3 sequence (DNA): TGCAGTGCCCAACAGGGAGGGCAGGATCAGCCCCAGCATTTT. The rearrangement links TRBV20-1 to TRBJ1-5; TRBD1 might be the D (6 bases). V lost 6 bases and J 5 bases, leaving 17 bases between the germline ends. Germline lookup yields CDR1 DFQATT and CDR2 SNEGSKA (reference sequence). The CDR3 loop spans 14 amino acids.

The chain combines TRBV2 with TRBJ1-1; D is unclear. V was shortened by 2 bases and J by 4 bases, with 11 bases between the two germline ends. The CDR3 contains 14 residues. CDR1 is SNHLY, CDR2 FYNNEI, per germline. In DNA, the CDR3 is TGTGCCAGCAGTGAACCCAGACGGGCCACTGAAGCTTTCTTT. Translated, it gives CASSEPRRATEAFF.

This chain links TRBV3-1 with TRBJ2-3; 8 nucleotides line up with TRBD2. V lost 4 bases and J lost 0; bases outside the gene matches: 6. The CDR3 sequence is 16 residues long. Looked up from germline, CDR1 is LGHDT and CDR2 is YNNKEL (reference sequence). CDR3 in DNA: TGTGCCAGCAGCCGTCCGGCGGGGGGAAGCACAGATACGCAGTATTTT. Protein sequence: CASSRPAGGSTDTQYF.

CDR3 in amino acids: CSVVISGTGTDTQYF. DNA for the CDR3: TGCAGCGTTGTCATCTCAGGGACGGGGACAGATACGCAGTATTTT. The chain is built from TRBV29-1 and TRBJ2-3; TRBD1 or TRBD2 may be the D gene (5 bases each). Germline V gene sequence: CDR1 SQVTM, CDR2 ANQGSEA. The CDR3 spans 15 residues. V was trimmed by 4 bases and J by 3 bases, leaving 17 bases between them.

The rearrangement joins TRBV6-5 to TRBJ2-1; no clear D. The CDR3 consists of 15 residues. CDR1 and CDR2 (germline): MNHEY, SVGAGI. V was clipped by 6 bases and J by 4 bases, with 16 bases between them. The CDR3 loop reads CASSIADPLYNEQFF. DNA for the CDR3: TGTGCCAGCAGCATCGCAGACCCCCTGTACAATGAGCAGTTCTTC.

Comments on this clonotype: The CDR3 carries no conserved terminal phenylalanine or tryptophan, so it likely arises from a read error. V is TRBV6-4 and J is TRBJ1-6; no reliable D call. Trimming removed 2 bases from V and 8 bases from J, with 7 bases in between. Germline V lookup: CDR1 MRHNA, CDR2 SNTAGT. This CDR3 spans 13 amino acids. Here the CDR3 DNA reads TGTGCCAGCAGTGACGGTGATCATTCACCCCTCCACCTT. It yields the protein CASSDGDHSPLHL.

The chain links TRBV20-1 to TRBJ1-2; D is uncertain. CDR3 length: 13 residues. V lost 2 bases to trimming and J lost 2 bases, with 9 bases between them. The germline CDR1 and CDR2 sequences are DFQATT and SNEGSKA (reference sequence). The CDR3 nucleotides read TGCAGTGCTAGAAAGGCATTAAACTATGGCTACACCTTC. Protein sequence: CSARKALNYGYTF.

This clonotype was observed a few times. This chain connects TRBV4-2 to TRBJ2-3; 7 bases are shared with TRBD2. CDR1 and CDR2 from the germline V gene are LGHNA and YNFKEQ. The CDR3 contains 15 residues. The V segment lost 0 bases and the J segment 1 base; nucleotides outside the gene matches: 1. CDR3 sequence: CASSQELAGTDTQYF. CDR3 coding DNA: TGTGCCAGCAGCCAAGAGCTAGCGGGCACAGATACGCAGTATTTT.